The 10 T cell receptor beta chains in this list originate from one sample, sequenced in a study of beta chain features in type 1 diabetes. The investigators reverse transcribed all of the isolated RNA, so they sequenced expressed TCRB transcripts. Produced via immunoSEQ multiplex PCR; TCRdb's table is partial and in-frame only. The sample yields 300,000 to 350,000 clones, 12% to 15% seen once. Material: central memory CD4+ T cells from blood. The receptors were gathered from a man aged 25 to 40 in good health.

This clone was seen repeatedly, ten times or more. The chain has TRBV19 and TRBJ2-2; 10 bases match TRBD2. The germline V gene encodes CDR1 LNHDA and CDR2 SQIVND (reference sequence). The CDR3 covers 17 residues. V shed 3 bases and J 7 bases; nucleotides not matched to a gene: 11. CDR3 loop: CASSIQTSGIRGGELFF. DNA of the CDR3: TGTGCCAGTAGTATTCAAACTAGCGGGATTCGTGGCGGGGAGCTGTTTTTT.

This clone was seen ten or more times. The chain combines TRBV6-4 with TRBJ2-2, with D unresolved. This CDR3 region has 13 residues. Germline CDR1 MRHNA, CDR2 SNTAGT. Trimming removed 3 bases at V and 5 bases at J, with 7 bases between. CDR3 protein: CASSEVGTGELFF. As DNA, the CDR3 is TGTGCCAGCAGTGAAGTGGGTACCGGGGAGCTGTTTTTT.

The genes are TRBV6-5 and TRBJ1-5, with a weak D call TRBD1 (6 bases). Germline V gene lookup returns CDR1 MNHEY and CDR2 SVGAGI. V lost 4 bases to trimming and J lost 4 bases, with 14 bases between them. This CDR3 region has 15 residues. CDR3 nucleotide sequence: TGTGCCAGCAGTTCCGGCACAGGGCTTAATCAGCCCCAGCATTTT. Its translation: CASSSGTGLNQPQHF.

V gene TRBV4-3 combines with J gene TRBJ1-2; 8 bases are a match to TRBD1. The CDR3 covers 16 residues. Unmatched junction bases numbered 5, after V lost 0 bases and J lost 2 bases. Germline values: CDR1 LGHNA, CDR2 YSLEER. The CDR3 spells CASSQEVTGGNYGYTF. In nucleotides, the CDR3 is TGCGCCAGCAGCCAAGAAGTAACAGGGGGAAACTATGGCTACACCTTC.

This clone was seen only once. A junction end diverges from the germline sequence, so it may reflect a read error. CDR3 in amino acids: CASSPHPDRRGADTRYF. CDR3 sequence (DNA): TGTGCCAGCAGCCCCCACCCGGACAGGAGGGGGGCAGATACGCGGTATTTT. The chain employs TRBV9 and TRBJ2-3; tentatively, D is TRBD1 (7 bases). The germline V gene encodes CDR1 SGDLS and CDR2 YYNGEE. The CDR3 sequence is 17 residues long.

The chain has TRBV6-5 and TRBJ2-2; 10 nucleotides align to TRBD2. CDR1 is MNHEY, CDR2 SVGAGI, per germline. This CDR3 has 16 residues. J was trimmed by 4 bases and V by 1 base; bases with no gene match: 3. CDR3 in DNA: TGTGCCAGCAGTTACTTGGCTAGCGGGAGCACCGGGGAGCTGTTTTTT. Protein product: CASSYLASGSTGELFF.

The V call is TRBV27, the J call TRBJ2-2, with D uncertain. This CDR3 comprises 18 residues. Germline V gives CDR1 MNHEY, CDR2 SMNVEV (reference sequence). Trimming cost V 2 bases and J 4 bases, with 20 bases left between them. CDR3 in amino acids: CASSLSAFNAVVTGELFF. For the CDR3, the DNA is TGTGCCAGCAGTTTAAGCGCCTTTAATGCGGTCGTCACCGGGGAGCTGTTTTTT.

This chain uses TRBV21-1 with TRBJ1-5; TRBD1, as called in the table, went unchecked against the DNA. TRBV21-1 is a documented pseudogene. The CDR3 is made up of 13 amino acids. CDR3 sequence: CANFDRSPGPQHF. For the CDR3, the DNA is TGTGCCAATTTTGACAGGTCTCCGGGGCCCCAGCATTTT.

This clone was counted only a few times. The V and J genes are TRBV7-9 and TRBJ2-6; 7 bases match TRBD1. The CDR3 runs 17 residues. V lost 4 bases, J lost 0 bases, and 6 bases stayed unmatched. From germline, CDR1 is SEHNR and CDR2 FQNEAQ (reference sequence). In DNA form, the CDR3 reads TGTGCCAGCAGCTCTAGGGACAGCAACTCTGGGGCCAACGTCCTGACTTTC. This codes for CASSSRDSNSGANVLTF.

J is TRBJ2-1 and V is TRBV11-3, with no clear D. V shed 1 base and J shed 4 bases, with 14 bases lying between them. There are 16 residues in the CDR3. The germline CDR1 and CDR2 sequences are SGHNT and YENEEA. This chain's CDR3 is CASSLVSWGAYNEQFF. The CDR3 bases are TGTGCCAGCAGCTTAGTCTCCTGGGGTGCTTACAATGAGCAGTTCTTC.